Here is one T cell receptor (beta chain) with its context. This record comes from a study of T cell changes during pregnancy in multiple sclerosis. Profiled with immunoSEQ multiplex PCR; TCRdb holds only in-frame clones, not every one. The sample lists approximately 120,000 clones, about 96% occurring once. V was clipped by 1 base and J by 4 bases, with 4 bases between them. CDR3 length: 12 residues. CDR1 is SGHDN and CDR2 is FVKESK in the germline V gene. The specimen was peripheral blood, collected after pregnancy. The gene calls are TRBV14 and TRBJ2-5, with no clear D. The TCR was taken from a female donor with multiple sclerosis, enrolled in a pregnancy study. CDR3 loop: CASSQVRETQYF. As DNA, the CDR3 is TGTGCCAGCAGCCAAGTTCGAGAGACCCAGTACTTC. The full variable domain, completed using reference TRBV14 and TRBJ2-5, is EAGVTQFPSHSVIEKGQTVTLRCDPISGHDNLYWYRRVMGKEIKFLLHFVKESKQDESGMPNNRFLAERTGGTYSTLKVQPAELEDSGVYFCASSQVRETQYFGPGTRLLVL.